This T cell receptor (beta chain) was obtained from a study of response to subunit inactivated influenza vaccine. This clonotype was detected a few times. MiXCR, run by TCRdb on the RT-PCR reads, gives a single entry per CDR3 protein. In the table there are fewer than 600,000 distinct CDR3 sequences, roughly 7.9% of which are singletons. Trimming removed 5 bases at V and 1 base at J, with 5 bases between. The CDR3 length is 12 residues. Per germline, CDR1 SQVTM and CDR2 ANQGSEA. The sample in question was PBMCs from blood, obtained roughly 24 months after vaccination. This chain links TRBV29-1 with TRBJ2-2, with no clear D. The clonotype comes from a man aged 45-69 years who received an inactivated influenza vaccine. Here the CDR3 reads CSVLVNTGELFF. The CDR3 DNA reads TGCAGCGTTCTGGTGAACACCGGGGAGCTGTTTTTT.